What follows are 30 T cell receptor beta chains derived from one specimen sequenced in a study of OX40 agonist ivuxolimab in advanced cancers. Library preparation used the immunoSEQ multiplex PCR assay. TCRdb holds this immuneACCESS table with in-frame rearrangements only. Some clones are missing; in checked studies, unresolved V genes explain under half, and the rest has no known cause. The sample table lists approximately 91,000 clones, roughly 85% of them with a count of one. Clones ranked in the top ten supply 0.5% to 0.55% of the sample. This specimen consisted of CD4+ or CD8+ T cells sorted from blood, obtained in a trial of the OX40 agonist ivuxolimab. Receptors originate from an adult with an advanced solid tumor such as melanoma, head and neck, liver or kidney cancer.

V and J are TRBV18 and TRBJ1-5, with a weak D call TRBD1 (6 bases). Germline V gene data show CDR1 as KGHSH and CDR2 as LQKENI. Between the trimmed V and J ends, which lost 4 bases and 1 base, there was a span of 8 bases. The CDR3 loop spans 14 amino acids. The CDR3, as DNA: TGTGCCAGCTCACTAGGGGGGAGCAATCAGCCCCAGCATTTT. It translates to CASSLGGSNQPQHF.

The chain links TRBV5-1 to TRBJ2-7; no definite D call. V gave up 4 bases and J gave up 5 bases, with 16 bases separating them. CDR1 is SGHRS, CDR2 YFSETQ, per germline. The CDR3 length is 14 residues. The CDR3 region has the DNA TGCGCCAGCAGCCGTGTAGAAGCTGGCGACGAGCAGTACTTC. Its translation is CASSRVEAGDEQYF.

The rearrangement joins TRBV18 to TRBJ2-5; possibly TRBD2 for D (6 bases). This CDR3 has 16 amino acids. Germline CDR1 and CDR2: KGHSH and LQKENI. Between the trimmed V and J ends, which lost 3 bases and 4 bases, there was a span of 18 bases. The CDR3 spells CASSPTSGTYRETQYF. For the CDR3, the DNA is TGTGCCAGCTCACCCACTTCCGGGACTTACAGAGAGACCCAGTACTTC.

This clone is a singleton in its sample. This chain links TRBV7-7 with TRBJ2-2; D perhaps matches TRBD2 (6 bases). Germline loops: CDR1 SSHAT, CDR2 FNYEAQ (reference sequence). V dropped 8 bases and J dropped 5 bases, with 12 bases sitting between them. The CDR3 covers 13 residues. The CDR3 protein is CASGPGTTGELFF. As DNA, the CDR3 is TGTGCCAGCGGCCCCGGGACTACCGGGGAGCTGTTTTTT.

The J gene is TRBJ2-5, the V gene TRBV6-5; perhaps TRBD1 as D (5 bases). Per germline, CDR1 MNHEY and CDR2 SVGAGI. The CDR3 is 15 residues long. The ends were cut back, 10 bases at V and 0 bases at J, with 18 bases in the middle. The CDR3 region has the DNA TGTGCCACCTACCGTTCCCGACAGTACCAAGAGACCCAGTACTTC. As protein: CATYRSRQYQETQYF.

J is TRBJ2-4 and V is TRBV7-2; tentatively, D is TRBD1 or TRBD2 (6 bases each). V was clipped by 0 bases and J by 7 bases, with 10 bases between them. The CDR3 has 14 amino acids. Germline V gene data show CDR1 as SGHTA and CDR2 as FQGNSA. The CDR3 here is CASSLAGGNNIQYF. In nucleotides, the CDR3 is TGTGCCAGCAGCTTAGCGGGGGGCAATAACATTCAGTACTTC. The full variable domain, rest sourced from reference TRBV7-2 and TRBJ2-4, is GAGVSQSPSNKVTEKGKDVELRCDPISGHTALYWYRQSLGQGLEFLIYFQGNSAPDKSGLPSDRFSAERTGGSVSTLTIQRTQQEDSAVYLCASSLAGGNNIQYFGAGTRLSVL.

CDR3 protein: CASSFLGTAEAFF. The CDR3 DNA reads as TGTGCCAGCTCCTTCTTAGGGACAGCAGAAGCTTTCTTT. The chain has TRBV18 and TRBJ1-1, with 7 positions matching TRBD1. Germline lookup yields CDR1 KGHSH and CDR2 LQKENI. The CDR3 is 13 residues long. V was pared by 6 bases and J by 8 bases, with 9 bases of the junction left unmatched.

V usage is TRBV5-6 and J usage is TRBJ2-3; D ambiguous. This CDR3 spans 13 amino acids. From germline, CDR1 is SGHDT and CDR2 YYEEEE. The V gene lost 4 bases and the J gene lost 5 bases, with 11 bases spanning the gap. Here the CDR3 reads CASSPQLIDTQYF. The CDR3 DNA is TGTGCCAGCAGCCCCCAACTGATAGATACGCAGTATTTT.

The genes are TRBV13 and TRBJ1-1; possible D gene TRBD1, 6 bases. The CDR3 loop spans 15 amino acids. Germline CDR1 reads PRHDT; CDR2 reads FYEKMQ (reference sequence). V gave up 2 bases and J gave up 5 bases, with 15 bases separating them. This CDR3 reads CASSLRPGALTEAFF. The CDR3 DNA reads as TGTGCCAGCAGCTTACGTCCGGGGGCGCTAACTGAAGCTTTCTTT.

This clone came up once. The chain is built from TRBV2 and TRBJ2-3; D possibly matches TRBD1 or TRBD2 (5 bases each). The CDR3 totals 13 residues. Trimming stripped 9 bases from V and 6 bases from J, with 16 bases between. CDR1 and CDR2 from the germline V gene are SNHLY and FYNNEI. CDR3 sequence: CARSHAGADTQYF. CDR3 sequence (DNA): TGTGCCAGATCCCATGCCGGGGCGGATACGCAGTATTTT.

The CDR3 loop reads CASREPGQGYEQYF. The CDR3 DNA reads as TGTGCCAGCAGAGAACCGGGACAGGGTTACGAGCAGTACTTC. The rearrangement links TRBV6-5 to TRBJ2-7; 9 bases line up with TRBD1. With V trimmed by 6 bases and J by 4 bases, 7 bases remained unmatched. The CDR3 consists of 14 residues. Looked up from germline, CDR1 is MNHEY and CDR2 is SVGAGI.

V gene TRBV7-9 combines with J gene TRBJ2-7, with 9 bases fitting TRBD1. The CDR3 runs to 15 residues. Germline CDR1 is SEHNR and CDR2 is FQNEAQ (reference sequence). The ends lost 5 bases at V and 1 base at J; junction bases unmatched: 6. In DNA form, the CDR3 reads TGTGCCAGCAGCCCGGGGACAGGGTGGTCCTACGAGCAGTACTTC. Translating gives CASSPGTGWSYEQYF.

This chain's CDR3 is CASSRDLPGNSPLHF. The DNA for the CDR3 is TGTGCCAGCAGCAGGGATCTCCCGGGAAATTCACCCCTCCACTTT. V usage is TRBV6-5 and J usage is TRBJ1-6; D may be TRBD1 (5 bases). The CDR3 consists of 15 residues. Germline assignment: CDR1 MNHEY and CDR2 SVGAGI. V lost 6 bases and J 7 bases, leaving 16 bases between the germline ends.

Comment on this clone: Other DNA variants within this sample encode the same CDR3. The V gene is TRBV5-1, the J gene TRBJ1-1, with TRBD1 as a possible D gene (6 bases). This CDR3 spans 13 amino acids. V was trimmed by 0 bases and J by 4 bases, leaving 7 bases between them. CDR1 and CDR2 from the germline V gene are SGHRS and YFSETQ. The CDR3 loop is CASSLEGGTEAFF. The CDR3 bases are TGCGCCAGCAGCTTGGAGGGGGGCACTGAAGCTTTCTTT.

The rearrangement joins TRBV18 to TRBJ1-1; D possibly corresponds to TRBD1 (6 bases). This CDR3 spans 16 amino acids. The germline V gene has CDR1 KGHSH and CDR2 LQKENI. Between the trimmed V and J ends, which lost 1 base and 5 bases, there was a span of 17 bases. The CDR3 bases are TGTGCCAGCTCACCACGGGAAGGGGGGATGAGGACTGAAGCTTTCTTT. Translating gives CASSPREGGMRTEAFF.

The chain carries TRBV7-8 and TRBJ2-7; TRBD1 matches 8 bases. The germline V gene has CDR1 SGHVS and CDR2 FQNEAQ. The V gene end was trimmed by 2 bases and the J gene end by 4 bases; junction bases not matched to a gene: 4. The CDR3 is 14 residues long. Written as DNA, the CDR3 is TGTGCCAGCAGCTTACGACAGGGGCCTTACGAGCAGTACTTC. Its translation is CASSLRQGPYEQYF.

This clone was counted once. The V gene is TRBV5-1, the J gene TRBJ2-5; D not resolved. With 4 bases removed from V and 4 bases from J, the gap between germline ends came to 11 bases. The CDR3 runs to 13 residues. CDR1 SGHRS and CDR2 YFSETQ come from the germline V gene. The CDR3 DNA is TGCGCCAGCAGCCGAGATTCAACAGAGACCCAGTACTTC. Translating gives CASSRDSTETQYF.

The V gene is TRBV7-2, the J gene TRBJ2-5; D possibly uses TRBD1 or TRBD2 (5 bases each). The V and J ends lost 4 bases and 9 bases respectively, with 15 bases between them. This CDR3 has 13 residues. The germline gives CDR1 SGHTA, CDR2 FQGNSA. The CDR3 nucleotides are TGTGCCAGCAGCTCCGGGGCGCTGGCGGCCCAGTACTTC. Translating it yields CASSSGALAAQYF.

The CDR3 is CASSHPDRGTNTEAFF. The DNA of the CDR3 is TGTGCCAGCAGCCATCCGGACAGGGGAACGAACACTGAAGCTTTCTTT. The gene calls are TRBV7-2 and TRBJ1-1; 9 bases map to TRBD1. Trimming at V came to 5 bases and at J to 1 base, leaving 8 bases not matched to a gene. The germline CDR1 and CDR2 sequences are SGHTA and FQGNSA. The CDR3 is 16 amino acids.

The gene calls are TRBV2 and TRBJ2-1; TRBD1 agrees at 7 bases. Germline CDR1 and CDR2: SNHLY and FYNNEI. The CDR3 has 12 amino acids. J gave up 3 bases and V 8 bases, and 1 base lay outside the gene matches. This CDR3 reads CASGQDYNEQFF. CDR3 coding DNA: TGTGCCAGCGGACAGGACTACAATGAGCAGTTCTTC.

This chain connects TRBV7-9 to TRBJ1-2; tentative D call: TRBD1 (5 bases). V lost 2 bases and J 6 bases, leaving 10 bases between the germline ends. CDR1 SEHNR and CDR2 FQNEAQ come from the germline V gene (reference sequence). The CDR3 runs 13 residues. CDR3: CASSLNGGDGYTF. The CDR3 DNA reads TGTGCCAGCAGCTTAAATGGGGGTGATGGCTACACCTTC.

The chain combines TRBV5-1 with TRBJ2-5; D is perhaps TRBD2 (7 bases). The V gene lost 5 bases and the J gene lost 4 bases, with 12 bases spanning the gap. This CDR3 region has 13 residues. Per germline, CDR1 SGHRS and CDR2 YFSETQ. CDR3 sequence reads: CASRQRGGETQYF. DNA of the CDR3: TGCGCCAGCAGACAAAGGGGGGGAGAGACCCAGTACTTC.

The chain combines TRBV18 with TRBJ2-7, with 7 bases aligning to TRBD1. The V gene end was trimmed by 2 bases and the J gene end by 2 bases; junction bases not matched to a gene: 3. Per germline, CDR1 KGHSH and CDR2 LQKENI. The CDR3 has 14 residues. The CDR3 region is CASSPRGQAYEQYF. Written as DNA, the CDR3 is TGTGCCAGCTCACCAAGAGGACAGGCCTACGAGCAGTACTTC.

This rearrangement joins TRBV19 to TRBJ1-5; no firm D call. V lost 2 bases to trimming and J lost 4 bases, with 3 bases between them. Germline CDR1 LNHDA, CDR2 SQIVND (reference sequence). This CDR3 comprises 12 residues. The CDR3 nucleotides read TGTGCCAGTAGTATACGGAATCAGCCCCAGCATTTT. Translation gives CASSIRNQPQHF.

This clone was counted a few times. The chain couples TRBV29-1 to TRBJ1-1; D gene uncertain. The CDR3 has 11 residues. Germline V gives CDR1 SQVTM, CDR2 ANQGSEA. V lost 7 bases to trimming and J lost 5 bases, with 11 bases between them. The CDR3 bases are TGCAGCGCCTCCCTTGGGACTGAAGCTTTCTTT. This sequence encodes CSASLGTEAFF.

CDR3 nucleotide sequence: TGTGCCAGCAGTACCCTGGGGCCCACAGATACGCAGTATTTT. Translation: CASSTLGPTDTQYF. The chain employs TRBV6-1 and TRBJ2-3, with D possibly TRBD1 on 5 matching bases. The CDR3 extends over 14 amino acids. The V and J ends lost 5 bases and 2 bases respectively, with 11 bases between them. Germline assignment: CDR1 MNHNS and CDR2 SASEGT.

This clone was recorded once. This chain joins TRBV11-2 and TRBJ2-2; possible D gene TRBD1, 6 bases. V was shortened by 6 bases and J by 2 bases, with 16 bases between the two germline ends. Germline CDR1 is SGHAT and CDR2 is FQNNGV. The CDR3 is made up of 16 amino acids. The CDR3 spells CASRTWGQSNTGELFF. The DNA of the CDR3 is TGTGCCAGCAGAACCTGGGGACAAAGTAACACCGGGGAGCTGTTTTTT.

The rearrangement links TRBV10-2 to TRBJ1-1; 9 nucleotides agree with TRBD1. This CDR3 spans 18 amino acids. CDR1 is WSHSY and CDR2 is SAAADI in the germline V gene. Trimming took 7 bases from V and 0 from J; bases not matched to a gene: 15. The CDR3 reads CASTLTGGSGKMNTEAFF. CDR3 nucleotides: TGCGCCAGCACCTTAACAGGGGGCAGCGGCAAGATGAACACTGAAGCTTTCTTT.

The chain is built from TRBV16 and TRBJ2-3; a possible D gene is TRBD2 (5 bases). CDR1 is KGHSY, CDR2 FQNENV, per germline. V lost 1 base, J lost 6 bases, and 17 bases lay in between. This CDR3 is built from 16 residues. The CDR3 loop reads CASSQWAPGLSDTQYF. In nucleotides, the CDR3 is TGTGCCAGCAGCCAATGGGCTCCGGGGTTAAGCGATACGCAGTATTTT.

The chain carries TRBV18 and TRBJ2-7, with D hard to call. Deletions cut 4 bases from V and 4 bases from J, with 14 bases between. Germline CDR1 reads KGHSH; CDR2 reads LQKENI. The CDR3 runs 14 residues. This CDR3 reads CASSQAMGPYEQYF. Written as DNA, the CDR3 is TGTGCCAGCTCACAGGCAATGGGCCCATACGAGCAGTACTTC.